These T cell receptor beta chains were read from a single sample in a study of blood T cell repertoires in COVID-19. This table comes from immunoSEQ multiplex PCR, and its TCRdb copy is limited to in-frame clones, with some not included. The sample includes some 150,000 clones, around 81% seen only once; the top ten take roughly 9.1%. The sequencing input was peripheral blood. The source of these receptors is a woman in her fifties or sixties with active or convalescent COVID-19. CDR3s include the opening cysteine and the closing phenylalanine or tryptophan. D genes are given only for firm matches. Expanded clones get a size class; other rows say once, few or many, or leave the size out.

size	D	V	J	CDR3	DNA
NA	NA	TRBV10-3	TRBJ2-2	CAIRSDGELFF	TGTGCCATCAGGAGCGACGGGGAGCTGTTTTTT
NA	NA	TRBV5-8	TRBJ1-4	CASNPPAAFGEKLFF	TGTGCCAGCAACCCCCCGGCGGCCTTCGGTGAAAAACTGTTTTTT
once	TRBD2	TRBV28	TRBJ2-1	CASSLGLAGYNEQFF	TGTGCCAGCAGTTTGGGGCTAGCGGGGTACAATGAGCAGTTCTTC
NA	TRBD1	TRBV29-1	TRBJ2-7	CSVELGQGQEQYF	TGCAGCGTTGAACTCGGACAGGGTCAAGAGCAGTACTTC
NA	TRBD1	TRBV7-6	TRBJ2-5	CASSSDLDRGETQYF	TGTGCCAGCAGCTCCGACCTCGACAGGGGTGAGACCCAGTACTTC
NA	NA	TRBV6-1	TRBJ1-5	CASSEGFQGGNQPQHF	TGTGCCAGCAGTGAAGGTTTCCAGGGCGGCAATCAGCCCCAGCATTTT
NA	NA	TRBV7-9	TRBJ1-2	CASSPQGTRYGYTF	TGTGCCAGCAGCCCCCAGGGGACCCGTTATGGCTACACCTTC
NA	TRBD2	TRBV30	TRBJ2-3	CAWTPPGTSGTDTQYF	TGTGCCTGGACTCCCCCCGGGACTAGCGGCACAGATACGCAGTATTTT
NA	NA	TRBV2	TRBJ1-6	CASGGRFDSPLHF	TGTGCCAGCGGGGGCAGGTTCGACTCACCCCTCCACTTT
NA	NA	TRBV6-2/TRBV6-3	TRBJ2-1	CASSTDSHNEQFF	TGTGCCAGCAGCACGGACAGTCACAATGAGCAGTTCTTC
few	NA	TRBV5-6	TRBJ1-6	CASSLDRDSPLHF	TGTGCCAGCAGCTTGGACAGGGATTCACCCCTCCACTTT
NA	TRBD2	TRBV9	TRBJ2-7	CASSVGLAGVKGRHEQYF	TGTGCCAGCAGCGTAGGTCTAGCGGGAGTAAAGGGCAGGCACGAGCAGTACTTC
once	NA	TRBV27	TRBJ1-1	CASSLSIRGATEAFF	TGTGCCAGCAGTTTATCGATTCGGGGGGCCACTGAAGCTTTCTTT
NA	TRBD1	TRBV7-9	TRBJ1-2	CASSLSSGTALSYGYTF	TGTGCCAGCAGCTTATCTTCTGGGACAGCTCTAAGCTATGGCTACACCTTC
NA	TRBD1	TRBV19	TRBJ2-4	CASTPTGGSAKNIQYF	TGTGCCAGTACCCCCACAGGGGGCTCGGCCAAAAACATTCAGTACTTC
NA	TRBD2	TRBV24-1	TRBJ2-3	CATSVPSGGALSSTDTQYF	TGTGCCACCAGTGTCCCTAGCGGGGGCGCTCTCTCTAGCACAGATACGCAGTATTTT
NA	NA	TRBV30	TRBJ2-5	CAWTPRGVETQYF	TGTGCCTGGACCCCCCGAGGTGTGGAGACCCAGTACTTC
NA	NA	TRBV28	TRBJ2-1	CASSFRMGAVMHEQFF	TGTGCCAGCAGTTTTCGCATGGGGGCGGTCATGCATGAGCAGTTCTTC
NA	TRBD1	TRBV4-2	TRBJ1-2	CASSQDTGGIGYGYTF	TGTGCCAGCAGCCAGGATACAGGGGGCATCGGCTATGGCTACACCTTC
NA	TRBD1	TRBV19	TRBJ2-1	CASSMDRGGNEQFF	TGTGCCAGTAGTATGGACAGGGGTGGCAATGAGCAGTTCTTC
NA	NA	TRBV3-1/TRBV3-2	TRBJ1-1	CASSPNRGDTEAFF	TGTGCCAGCAGCCCTAACCGGGGGGACACTGAAGCTTTCTTT
once	TRBD1	TRBV3-1/TRBV3-2	TRBJ2-2	CASSPFRTGGAGELFF	TGTGCCAGCAGCCCTTTCAGGACAGGGGGCGCCGGGGAGCTGTTTTTT
NA	NA	TRBV5-6	TRBJ1-5	CASSTGRGNQPQHF	TGTGCCAGCAGCACCGGGAGAGGCAATCAGCCCCAGCATTTT